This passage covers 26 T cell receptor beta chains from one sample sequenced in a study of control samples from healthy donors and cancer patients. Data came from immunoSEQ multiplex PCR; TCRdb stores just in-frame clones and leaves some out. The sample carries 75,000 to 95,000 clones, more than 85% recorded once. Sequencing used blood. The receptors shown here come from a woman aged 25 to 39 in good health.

CDR3 sequence (DNA): TGTGCCAGCAGCCAAGCTTTCGGACCGTACCAAGAGACCCAGTACTTC. It encodes CASSQAFGPYQETQYF. The gene calls are TRBV14 and TRBJ2-5; no reliable D call. The CDR3 covers 16 residues. Germline CDR1 and CDR2: SGHDN and FVKESK. V was pared by 1 base and J by 0 bases, with 12 bases between.

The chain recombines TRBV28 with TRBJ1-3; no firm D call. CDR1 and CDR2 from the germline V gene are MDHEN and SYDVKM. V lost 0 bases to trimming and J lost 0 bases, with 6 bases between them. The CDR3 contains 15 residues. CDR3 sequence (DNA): TGTGCCAGCAGTTTATGGCAGAGCTCTGGAAACACCATATATTTT. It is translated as CASSLWQSSGNTIYF.

The DNA of the CDR3 is TGTGCCAGTTCGACTGTCACTGAAGCTTTCTTT. It encodes CASSTVTEAFF. The rearrangement links TRBV19 to TRBJ1-1; D is unclear. CDR1 is LNHDA, CDR2 SQIVND, per germline (reference sequence). The CDR3 extends over 11 amino acids. Trimming cost V 8 bases and J 4 bases, with 8 bases left between them.

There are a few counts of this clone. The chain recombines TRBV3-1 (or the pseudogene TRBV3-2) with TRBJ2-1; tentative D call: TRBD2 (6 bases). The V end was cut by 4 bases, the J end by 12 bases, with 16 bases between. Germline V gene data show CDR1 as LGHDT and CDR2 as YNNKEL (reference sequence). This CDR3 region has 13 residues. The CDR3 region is CASSLRPRRGQFF. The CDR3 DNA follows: TGTGCCAGCAGCCTGAGACCAAGGAGGGGGCAGTTCTTC.

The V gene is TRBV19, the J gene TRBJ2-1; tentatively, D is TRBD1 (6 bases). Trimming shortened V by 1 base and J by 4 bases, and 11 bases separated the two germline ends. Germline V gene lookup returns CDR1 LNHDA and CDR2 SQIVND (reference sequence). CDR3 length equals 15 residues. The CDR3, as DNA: TGTGCCAGTAGTATAGCAGGGGACGTGTACAATGAGCAGTTCTTC. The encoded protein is CASSIAGDVYNEQFF.

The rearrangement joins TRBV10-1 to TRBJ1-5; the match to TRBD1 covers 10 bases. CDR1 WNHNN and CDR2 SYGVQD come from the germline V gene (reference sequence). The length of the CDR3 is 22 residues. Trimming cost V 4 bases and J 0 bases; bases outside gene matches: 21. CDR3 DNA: TGCGCCAGCAGTGTGGCCACCGGGACAGGGGTCCTTATATTCTATAGCAATCAGCCCCAGCATTTT. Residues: CASSVATGTGVLIFYSNQPQHF.

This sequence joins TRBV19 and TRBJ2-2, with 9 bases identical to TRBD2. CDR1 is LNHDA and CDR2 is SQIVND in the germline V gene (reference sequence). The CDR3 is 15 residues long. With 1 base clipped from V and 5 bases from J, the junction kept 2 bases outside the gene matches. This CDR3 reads CASSIGLAGTGELFF. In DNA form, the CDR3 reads TGTGCCAGTAGTATAGGGCTAGCGGGAACCGGGGAGCTGTTTTTT. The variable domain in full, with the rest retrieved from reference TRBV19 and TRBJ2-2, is DGGITQSPKYLFRKEGQNVTLSCEQNLNHDAMYWYRQDPGQGLRLIYYSQIVNDFQKGDIAEGYSVSREKKESFPLTVTSAQKNPTAFYLCASSIGLAGTGELFFGEGSRLTVL.

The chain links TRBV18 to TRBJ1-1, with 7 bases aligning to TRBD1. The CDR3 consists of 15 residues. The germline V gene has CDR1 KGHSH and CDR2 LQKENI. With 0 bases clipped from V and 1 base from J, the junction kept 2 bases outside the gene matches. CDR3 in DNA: TGTGCCAGCTCACCACCCTGGACAGGGAACACTGAAGCTTTCTTT. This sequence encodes CASSPPWTGNTEAFF.

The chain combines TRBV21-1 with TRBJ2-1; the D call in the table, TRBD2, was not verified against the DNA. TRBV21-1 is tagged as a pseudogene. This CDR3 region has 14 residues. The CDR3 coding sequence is TGTGCCAGCAGCAAGGGGGGGTTAGACAATGAGCAGTTCTTC. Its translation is CASSKGGLDNEQFF.

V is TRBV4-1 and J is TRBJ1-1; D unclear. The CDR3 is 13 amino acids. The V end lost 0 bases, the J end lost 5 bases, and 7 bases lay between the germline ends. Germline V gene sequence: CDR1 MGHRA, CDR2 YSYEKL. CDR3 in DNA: TGCGCCAGCAGCCAAGATCAGGAAACTGAAGCTTTCTTT. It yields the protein CASSQDQETEAFF.

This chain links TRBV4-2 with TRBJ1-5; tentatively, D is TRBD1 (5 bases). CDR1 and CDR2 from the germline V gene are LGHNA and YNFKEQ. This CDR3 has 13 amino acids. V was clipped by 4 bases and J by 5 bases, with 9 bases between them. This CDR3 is CASSPGLDQPQHF. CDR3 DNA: TGTGCCAGCAGCCCAGGGTTGGATCAGCCCCAGCATTTT.

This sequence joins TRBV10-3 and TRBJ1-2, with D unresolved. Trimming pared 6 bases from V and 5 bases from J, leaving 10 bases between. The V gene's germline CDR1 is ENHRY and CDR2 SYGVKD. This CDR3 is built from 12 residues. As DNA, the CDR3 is TGTGCCATCAGCCCCCAACTATATGGCTACACCTTC. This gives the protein CAISPQLYGYTF.

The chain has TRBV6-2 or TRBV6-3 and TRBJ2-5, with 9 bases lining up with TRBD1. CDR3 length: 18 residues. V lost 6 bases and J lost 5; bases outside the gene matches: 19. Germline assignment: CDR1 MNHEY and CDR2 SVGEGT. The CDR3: CASSPNRGRPYVEETQYF. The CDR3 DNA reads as TGTGCCAGCAGCCCTAACAGGGGGCGTCCCTATGTTGAGGAGACCCAGTACTTC.

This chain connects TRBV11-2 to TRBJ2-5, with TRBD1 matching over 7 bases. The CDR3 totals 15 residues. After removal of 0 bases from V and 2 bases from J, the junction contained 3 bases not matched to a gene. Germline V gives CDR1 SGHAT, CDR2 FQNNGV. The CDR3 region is CASSLDRGPQETQYF. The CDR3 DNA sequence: TGTGCCAGCAGCTTAGATAGGGGGCCACAAGAGACCCAGTACTTC.

This chain's CDR3 is CASSPYPGQVTDTQYF. The CDR3 DNA sequence: TGTGCCAGCTCACCTTACCCGGGACAGGTGACAGATACGCAGTATTTT. The chain couples TRBV18 to TRBJ2-3; 8 nucleotides match TRBD1. From germline, CDR1 is KGHSH and CDR2 LQKENI. V was clipped by 3 bases and J by 3 bases; unmatched bases: 8. The CDR3 sequence is 16 residues long.

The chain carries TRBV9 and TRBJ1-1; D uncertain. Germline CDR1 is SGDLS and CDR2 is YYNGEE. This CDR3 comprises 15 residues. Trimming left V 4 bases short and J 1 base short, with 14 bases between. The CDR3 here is CASSPPQGSNTEAFF. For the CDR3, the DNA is TGTGCCAGCAGCCCCCCGCAAGGGTCGAACACTGAAGCTTTCTTT. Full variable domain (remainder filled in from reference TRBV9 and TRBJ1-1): DSGVTQTPKHLITATGQRVTLRCSPRSGDLSVYWYQQSLDQGLQFLIQYYNGEERAKGNILERFSAQQFPDLHSELNLSSLELGDSALYFCASSPPQGSNTEAFFGQGTRLTVV.

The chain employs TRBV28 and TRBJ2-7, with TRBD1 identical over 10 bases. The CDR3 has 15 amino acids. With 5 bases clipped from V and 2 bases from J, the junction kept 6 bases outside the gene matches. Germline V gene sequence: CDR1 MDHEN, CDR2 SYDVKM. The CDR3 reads CASSTGGQGPYEQYF. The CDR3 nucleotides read TGTGCCAGCAGTACAGGGGGACAGGGGCCCTACGAGCAGTACTTC.

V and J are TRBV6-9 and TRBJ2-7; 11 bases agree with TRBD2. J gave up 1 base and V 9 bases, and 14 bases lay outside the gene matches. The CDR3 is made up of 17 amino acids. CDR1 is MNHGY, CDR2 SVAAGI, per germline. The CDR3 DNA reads TGTGCCAGGATCCCCCGGACTCTAGCGGGAGGATCCTACGAGCAGTACTTC. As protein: CARIPRTLAGGSYEQYF.

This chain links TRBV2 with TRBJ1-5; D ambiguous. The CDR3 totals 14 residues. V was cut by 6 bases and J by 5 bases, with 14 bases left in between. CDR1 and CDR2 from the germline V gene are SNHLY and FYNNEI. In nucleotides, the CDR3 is TGTGCCAGCAGAAAAGAACAAGATTATCAGCCCCAGCATTTT. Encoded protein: CASRKEQDYQPQHF. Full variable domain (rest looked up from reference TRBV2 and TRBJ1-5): EPEVTQTPSHQVTQMGQEVILRCVPISNHLYFYWYRQILGQKVEFLVSFYNNEISEKSEIFDDQFSVERPDGSNFTLKIRSTKLEDSAMYFCASRKEQDYQPQHFGDGTRLSIL.

The DNA of the CDR3 is TGTGCCAGCAGTCGAGACGGGAACACTGAAGCTTTCTTT. Amino acids: CASSRDGNTEAFF. The chain uses TRBV11-2 and TRBJ1-1; D is ambiguous. Looked up from germline, CDR1 is SGHAT and CDR2 is FQNNGV. V gave up 6 bases and J gave up 1 base, with 9 bases separating them. The CDR3 spans 13 residues.

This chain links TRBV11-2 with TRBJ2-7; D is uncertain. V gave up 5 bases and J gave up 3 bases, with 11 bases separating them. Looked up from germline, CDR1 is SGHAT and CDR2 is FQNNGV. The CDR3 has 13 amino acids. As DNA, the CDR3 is TGTGCCAGCAGCCCCCGATCGGGCTACGAGCAGTACTTC. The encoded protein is CASSPRSGYEQYF.

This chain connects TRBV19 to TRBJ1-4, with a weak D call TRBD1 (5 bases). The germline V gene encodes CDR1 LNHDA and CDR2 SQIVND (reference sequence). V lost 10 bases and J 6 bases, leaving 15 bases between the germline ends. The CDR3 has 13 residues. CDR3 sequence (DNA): TGTGCCACCAGGGACGGAATATATGAAAAACTGTTTTTT. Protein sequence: CATRDGIYEKLFF.

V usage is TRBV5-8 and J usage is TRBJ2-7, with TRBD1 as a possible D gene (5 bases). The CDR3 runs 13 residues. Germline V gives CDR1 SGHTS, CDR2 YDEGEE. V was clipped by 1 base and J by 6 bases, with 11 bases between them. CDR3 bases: TGTGCCAGCAGCTTGTTCCAGGGTCGCGAGCAGTACTTC. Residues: CASSLFQGREQYF.

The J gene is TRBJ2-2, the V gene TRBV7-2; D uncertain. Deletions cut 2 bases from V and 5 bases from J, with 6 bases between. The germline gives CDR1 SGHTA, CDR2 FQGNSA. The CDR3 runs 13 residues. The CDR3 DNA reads TGTGCCAGCAGCTTATTGGGTACCGGGGAGCTGTTTTTT. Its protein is CASSLLGTGELFF.

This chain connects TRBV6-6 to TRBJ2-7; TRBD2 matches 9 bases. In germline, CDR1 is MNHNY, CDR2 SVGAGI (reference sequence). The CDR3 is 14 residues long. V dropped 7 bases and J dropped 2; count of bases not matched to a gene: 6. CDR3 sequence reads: CASIPAGGAYEQYF. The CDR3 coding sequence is TGTGCCAGCATTCCAGCGGGGGGTGCCTACGAGCAGTACTTC.

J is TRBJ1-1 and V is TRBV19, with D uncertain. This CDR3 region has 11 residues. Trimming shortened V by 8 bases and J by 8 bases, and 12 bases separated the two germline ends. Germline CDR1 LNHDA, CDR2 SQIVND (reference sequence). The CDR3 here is CASGWRVEAFF. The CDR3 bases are TGTGCCAGTGGCTGGAGAGTGGAAGCTTTCTTT.